These 10 T cell receptor beta chains were all obtained from the same sample, sequenced in a study of siplizumab effects on memory and regulatory T cells. Sequencing used immunoSEQ multiplex PCR; TCRdb keeps in-frame clones, though not all of them. Found here are roughly 68,000 clones, around 96% of them singletons; the top ten hold about 0.1%. Sequencing input: naive CD8+ T cells sorted from blood. All receptors derive from a human donor in good health.

The CDR3 nucleotides are TGTGCCAGCAGTACCGAGCTCGAGGTGGATCTCATGAACACTGAAGCTTTCTTT. It yields the protein CASSTELEVDLMNTEAFF. The J gene is TRBJ1-1, the V gene TRBV28; no reliable D call. Germline V gene sequence: CDR1 MDHEN, CDR2 SYDVKM. CDR3 size: 18 residues. The ends were cut back, 5 bases at V and 0 bases at J, with 22 bases in the middle.

The chain is built from TRBV5-4 and TRBJ1-2, with D perhaps matching TRBD1 (5 bases). The CDR3 contains 13 residues. Trimming pared 3 bases from V and 6 bases from J, leaving 12 bases between. Germline lookup yields CDR1 SGHNT and CDR2 YYREEE (reference sequence). In DNA form, the CDR3 reads TGTGCCAGCAGCTATGGGACGGGAAATGGCTACACCTTC. Its translation is CASSYGTGNGYTF.

CDR3 amino acids: CASSFSNTGELFF. The CDR3 coding sequence is TGTGCCAGCAGCTTTTCGAACACCGGGGAGCTGTTTTTT. This chain connects TRBV7-9 to TRBJ2-2, with D unresolved. V lost 3 bases and J lost 0, with 2 bases in between. The CDR3 spans 13 residues. Germline CDR1 and CDR2: SEHNR and FQNEAQ (reference sequence).

The chain employs TRBV30 and TRBJ1-1, with unresolved D. This CDR3 region has 12 residues. Germline values: CDR1 GTSNPN, CDR2 SVGIG (reference sequence). V gave up 0 bases and J gave up 5 bases, with 7 bases separating them. CDR3 coding DNA: TGTGCCTGGAGTGTAGAAGGAACTGAAGCTTTCTTT. Translating gives CAWSVEGTEAFF.

A single count supports this clone. The rearrangement uses TRBV19 and TRBJ2-1, with TRBD2 matching over 8 bases. V shed 7 bases and J 2 bases; nucleotides not matched to a gene: 7. Germline values: CDR1 LNHDA, CDR2 SQIVND (reference sequence). The CDR3 is 15 residues long. The CDR3 spells CASTPGLATYNEQFF. The CDR3 DNA is TGTGCCAGTACACCAGGACTAGCAACCTACAATGAGCAGTTCTTC.

The rearrangement joins TRBV13 to TRBJ1-2, with unresolved D. Germline V gene sequence: CDR1 PRHDT, CDR2 FYEKMQ (reference sequence). Trimming removed 4 bases from V and 0 bases from J, with 18 bases in between. CDR3 length: 17 amino acids. The CDR3 is CASSSLLSAEANYGYTF. In DNA form, the CDR3 reads TGTGCCAGCAGCTCACTTCTGTCGGCGGAGGCTAACTATGGCTACACCTTC.

The V and J genes are TRBV19 and TRBJ1-3, with 7 bases aligning to TRBD1. Trimming removed 7 bases from V and 1 base from J; junction bases left unmatched: 10. The CDR3 runs 16 residues. CDR1 is LNHDA, CDR2 SQIVND, per germline (reference sequence). DNA of the CDR3: TGTGCCAGTACCGAAACCACAGGGGCGTCTGGAAACACCATATATTTT. It is translated as CASTETTGASGNTIYF.

This clone showed up just once. J is TRBJ1-5 and V is TRBV19, with 7 nucleotides matching TRBD1. After removal of 6 bases from V and 5 bases from J, the junction contained 19 bases not matched to a gene. Germline-derived CDR1 and CDR2 are LNHDA and SQIVND (reference sequence). CDR3 length: 18 amino acids. The CDR3: CASRPTGKTFREDQPQHF. CDR3 nucleotides: TGTGCCAGTAGGCCGACAGGGAAAACCTTTCGGGAAGATCAGCCCCAGCATTTT. Looking up the rest from reference TRBV19 and TRBJ1-5 gives the full variable domain: DGGITQSPKYLFRKEGQNVTLSCEQNLNHDAMYWYRQDPGQGLRLIYYSQIVNDFQKGDIAEGYSVSREKKESFPLTVTSAQKNPTAFYLCASRPTGKTFREDQPQHFGDGTRLSIL.

This rearrangement joins TRBV27 to TRBJ2-1, with 10 bases aligning to TRBD2. The CDR3 consists of 15 residues. From germline, CDR1 is MNHEY and CDR2 SMNVEV (reference sequence). The V gene end was trimmed by 2 bases and the J gene end by 5 bases; junction bases not matched to a gene: 3. Here the CDR3 DNA reads TGTGCCAGCAGTTTAGGAGCGGGGGGGAACAATGAGCAGTTCTTC. Its translation is CASSLGAGGNNEQFF.

The chain employs TRBV4-1 and TRBJ1-1; the D is unclear. CDR3 length: 15 amino acids. V was trimmed by 4 bases and J by 3 bases, leaving 15 bases between them. CDR1 is MGHRA and CDR2 is YSYEKL in the germline V gene. CDR3 in amino acids: CASSPGLGEHTEAFF. In nucleotides, the CDR3 is TGCGCCAGCAGCCCAGGCCTTGGAGAGCACACTGAAGCTTTCTTT.